A single sample gave rise to the 19 T cell receptor beta chains below, sequenced in a study of T-cell memory formation after mild COVID-19. TCRdb called the 5' RACE reads again in MiXCR, with one record for every CDR3 protein. The repertoire holds approximately 65,000 distinct CDR3 sequences, with about a tenth as singletons. Material for sequencing was PBMCs or a T cell subset sorted from them (not recorded which). The origin of the receptors is a man younger than 35 who had mild COVID-19 (a few samples of this study predate the infection). Cell type and time point are not known.

This clonotype was picked up many times. The V call is TRBV20-1, the J call TRBJ2-3; a possible D gene is TRBD2 (6 bases). Looked up from germline, CDR1 is DFQATT and CDR2 is SNEGSKA (reference sequence). The V and J ends lost 4 bases and 1 base respectively, with 9 bases between them. The CDR3 covers 13 residues. CDR3 DNA sequence: TGCAGTGCTAATCCTAGCGGCACAGATACGCAGTATTTT. Protein product: CSANPSGTDTQYF.

The chain recombines TRBV5-6 with TRBJ2-7; 8 bases agree with TRBD1. The trim removed 3 bases at V and 1 base at J, leaving 3 bases unmatched. The germline V gene encodes CDR1 SGHDT and CDR2 YYEEEE. CDR3 length: 14 residues. The CDR3 spells CASSSRDRSYEQYV. In DNA form, the CDR3 reads TGTGCCAGCAGCTCCCGGGACAGGTCCTACGAGCAGTACGTC.

The table lists this clonotype with many counts. The chain recombines TRBV5-1 with TRBJ2-1, with D unclear. CDR3 length equals 15 residues. Germline V gene sequence: CDR1 SGHRS, CDR2 YFSETQ. Trimming took 6 bases from V and 5 from J, leaving 18 bases between them. The CDR3 region has the DNA TGCGCCAGCAAGCCCCTTGGTGGGAATGACAATGAGCAGTTCTTC. Encoded protein: CASKPLGGNDNEQFF.

This chain joins TRBV6-6 and TRBJ1-2; D might be TRBD1 (6 bases). Trimming removed 0 bases from V and 7 bases from J, with 6 bases in between. The CDR3 is made up of 12 amino acids. Germline V gene sequence: CDR1 MNHNY, CDR2 SVGAGI (reference sequence). CDR3 sequence: CASSYSQGGYTF. The CDR3 coding sequence is TGTGCCAGCAGTTACTCACAGGGTGGCTACACCTTC.

This clonotype has more than one count but fewer than ten. The chain carries TRBV19 and TRBJ1-6; unclear D gene. The CDR3 consists of 16 residues. Germline V gene sequence: CDR1 LNHDA, CDR2 SQIVND (reference sequence). Trimming stripped 6 bases from V and 0 bases from J, with 12 bases between. CDR3 in DNA: TGTGCCAGTAGACGAGCACCGAGCTCCTATAATTCACCCCTCCACTTT. The encoded protein is CASRRAPSSYNSPLHF.

This clonotype was found many times. The V and J genes are TRBV12-3 or TRBV12-4 and TRBJ2-4, with TRBD1 matching 7 bases. The junction had 8 bases not matched to a gene; V was cut back by 2 bases and J by 1 base. CDR3 length: 17 amino acids. The CDR3 DNA is TGTGCCAGCAGTTTAAGACAGGGCGGGTTGGCCAAAAACATTCAGTACTTC. Its translation: CASSLRQGGLAKNIQYF.

The chain employs TRBV4-3 and TRBJ1-6; D not certain. Germline CDR1 LGHNA, CDR2 YSLEER. V shed 0 bases and J shed 7 bases, with 4 bases lying between them. The CDR3 loop spans 13 amino acids. CDR3 in DNA: TGCGCCAGCAGCCAAGAAACGAATTCACCCCTCCACTTT. Translation: CASSQETNSPLHF.

This clonotype was found a few times. The J gene is TRBJ2-5, the V gene TRBV7-7; 7 nucleotides match TRBD2. CDR1 is SSHAT and CDR2 is FNYEAQ in the germline V gene (reference sequence). Losses at the gene ends were 5 bases for V and 7 bases for J; bases not matched to a gene: 10. CDR3 length: 14 amino acids. DNA of the CDR3: TGTGCCAGCAGCCTAAGCGGCTCGGGGGGGACCCAGTACTTC. Translating gives CASSLSGSGGTQYF.

V gene TRBV12-3 or TRBV12-4 combines with J gene TRBJ1-5, with D uncertain. The CDR3 has 13 amino acids. Trimming left V 6 bases short and J 0 bases short, with 6 bases between. This CDR3 reads CASRGNSNQPQHF. The CDR3 region has the DNA TGTGCCAGCAGGGGGAATAGCAATCAGCCCCAGCATTTT.

There are many counts of this clonotype. V is TRBV5-1 and J is TRBJ2-3; possibly TRBD1 for D (6 bases). The V end lost 3 bases, the J end lost 3 bases, and 17 bases lay between the germline ends. Germline V CDR1 and CDR2: SGHRS, YFSETQ. The CDR3 covers 16 residues. The CDR3 DNA sequence: TGCGCCAGCAGCTCCACCCCAGGGGTAAGAACAGATACGCAGTATTTT. Translation gives CASSSTPGVRTDTQYF. Together with reference TRBV5-1 and TRBJ2-3, the CDR3 gives the full variable domain: KAGVTQTPRYLIKTRGQQVTLSCSPISGHRSVSWYQQTPGQGLQFLFEYFSETQRNKGNFPGRFSGRQFSNSRSEMNVSTLELGDSALYLCASSSTPGVRTDTQYFGPGTRLTVL.

This clonotype was counted between two and nine times. CDR3 nucleotide sequence: TGTGCCAGCAGCTTAGACCTCTATGGCTACACCTTC. Its protein product is CASSLDLYGYTF. The chain joins TRBV7-8 to TRBJ1-2; D is unresolved. Germline assignment: CDR1 SGHVS and CDR2 FQNEAQ. The CDR3 consists of 12 residues. The V and J ends lost 1 base and 4 bases respectively, with 4 bases between them.

This clonotype was observed a few times. The chain links TRBV11-2 to TRBJ2-2; D is unresolved. V dropped 6 bases and J dropped 2 bases, with 16 bases sitting between them. Per germline, CDR1 SGHAT and CDR2 FQNNGV. The CDR3 extends over 16 amino acids. CDR3 loop: CASRRLRALNTGELFF. As DNA, the CDR3 is TGTGCCAGCAGGCGCCTACGGGCCCTAAACACCGGGGAGCTGTTTTTT.

V gene TRBV7-2 combines with J gene TRBJ1-2; the D gene is possibly TRBD1 (6 bases). The CDR3 sequence is 16 residues long. Trimming stripped 2 bases from V and 6 bases from J, with 19 bases between. In germline, CDR1 is SGHTA, CDR2 FQGNSA. This CDR3 reads CASSLFGRGNGNGYTF. CDR3 coding DNA: TGTGCCAGCAGCTTATTCGGCAGGGGAAATGGGAATGGCTACACCTTC.

This clonotype has a count of ten or more. The chain couples TRBV20-1 to TRBJ1-1; TRBD1 matches 8 bases. The ends lost 1 base at V and 3 bases at J; junction bases unmatched: 7. The CDR3 totals 15 residues. Germline V gene data show CDR1 as DFQATT and CDR2 as SNEGSKA (reference sequence). The CDR3 protein is CSARGRTGWDTEAFF. CDR3 nucleotide sequence: TGCAGTGCTAGAGGTCGGACAGGGTGGGACACTGAAGCTTTCTTT.

The chain links TRBV6-5 to TRBJ1-2, with D tentatively TRBD1 (5 bases). This CDR3 is 15 amino acids long. CDR1 MNHEY and CDR2 SVGAGI come from the germline V gene. Trimming left V 7 bases short and J 7 bases short, with 22 bases between. CDR3 protein: CASTQGGEGFGGYTF. The CDR3 DNA reads TGTGCCAGCACCCAAGGAGGGGAGGGTTTCGGTGGCTACACCTTC.

The V and J genes are TRBV6-6 and TRBJ2-5, with TRBD2 matching 10 bases. CDR3 length: 15 residues. The germline V gene encodes CDR1 MNHNY and CDR2 SVGAGI (reference sequence). With 5 bases clipped from V and 1 base from J, the junction kept 4 bases outside the gene matches. In DNA form, the CDR3 reads TGTGCCAGCAGTGGGCCTAGCGGGAGCCAAGAGACCCAGTACTTC. This codes for CASSGPSGSQETQYF.

This clonotype was found many times. The junction differs from germline at one of its ends, possibly a read error. V and J are TRBV18 and TRBJ2-5, with a possible D match to TRBD1 (6 bases). The CDR3 loop spans 14 amino acids. Germline CDR1 KGHSH, CDR2 LQKENI. In DNA form, the CDR3 reads TGTGCCAGCTCATCCACAGACAGGTCTGGAGTATCTAGCTTC. It codes for CASSSTDRSGVSSF.

This clonotype has a handful of counts. The chain recombines TRBV6-1 with TRBJ2-7; a weak D match, TRBD2 (6 bases). CDR3 length equals 15 residues. In germline, CDR1 is MNHNS, CDR2 SASEGT. V lost 7 bases and J 4 bases, leaving 20 bases between the germline ends. The CDR3 region has the DNA TGTGCCAGCAATCAGGGAGGTACCTTGCGTTACGAGCAGTACTTC. Encoded protein: CASNQGGTLRYEQYF.

This clonotype was counted many times. The rearrangement joins TRBV12-3 or TRBV12-4 to TRBJ2-5; a possible D gene is TRBD2 (6 bases). Trimming removed 8 bases from V and 5 bases from J, with 15 bases in between. The CDR3 has 13 amino acids. The CDR3 spells CASHSGGSETQYF. CDR3 nucleotide sequence: TGTGCCAGCCATTCCGGGGGTTCTGAGACCCAGTACTTC.